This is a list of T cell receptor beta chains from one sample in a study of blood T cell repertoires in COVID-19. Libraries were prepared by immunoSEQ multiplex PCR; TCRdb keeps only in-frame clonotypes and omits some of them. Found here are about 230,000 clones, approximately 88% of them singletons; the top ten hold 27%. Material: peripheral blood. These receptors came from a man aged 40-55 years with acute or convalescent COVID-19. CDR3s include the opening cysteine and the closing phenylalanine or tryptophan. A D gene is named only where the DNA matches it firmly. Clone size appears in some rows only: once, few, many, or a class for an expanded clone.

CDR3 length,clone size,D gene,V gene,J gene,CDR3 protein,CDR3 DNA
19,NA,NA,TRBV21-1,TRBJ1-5,CASSKVPYATGGLLQPQHF,TGTGCCAGCAGCAAGGTTCCTTATGCTACAGGGGGATTGCTTCAGCCCCAGCATTTT
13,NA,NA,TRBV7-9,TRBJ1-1,CASSLGVVTEAFF,TGTGCCAGCAGCTTAGGCGTGGTAACTGAAGCTTTCTTT
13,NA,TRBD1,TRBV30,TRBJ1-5,CAFGQGSNQPQHF,TGTGCCTTTGGACAGGGAAGCAATCAGCCCCAGCATTTT
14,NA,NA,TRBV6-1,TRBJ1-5,CASSDWGHNQPQHF,TGTGCCAGCAGTGATTGGGGACACAATCAGCCCCAGCATTTT
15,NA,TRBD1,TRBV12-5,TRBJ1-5,CASGQGDSSNQPQHF,TGTGCTAGTGGCCAGGGGGATTCAAGCAATCAGCCCCAGCATTTT
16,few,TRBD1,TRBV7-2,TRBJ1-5,CASSLNGQGQGQPQHF,TGTGCCAGCAGCTTAAACGGACAGGGACAAGGTCAGCCCCAGCATTTT
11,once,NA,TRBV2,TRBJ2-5,CARTRRETQYF,TGTGCCAGGACTAGAAGAGAGACCCAGTACTTC
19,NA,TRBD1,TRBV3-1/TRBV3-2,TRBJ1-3,CASSRAPRTGTLSGNTIYF,TGTGCCAGCAGCCGAGCACCCCGGACAGGGACCCTCTCTGGAAACACCATATATTTT
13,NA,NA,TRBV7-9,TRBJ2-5,CASSPAGGGTQYF,TGTGCCAGCAGCCCCGCGGGTGGCGGGACCCAGTACTTC
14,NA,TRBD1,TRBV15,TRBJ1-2,CATSPDRGPYGYTF,TGTGCCACCAGCCCGGACAGGGGACCTTATGGCTACACCTTC
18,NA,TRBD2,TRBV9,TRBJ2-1,CASSTRQGLAGVPNEQFF,TGTGCCAGCAGCACTCGACAGGGTCTAGCGGGAGTACCCAATGAGCAGTTCTTC
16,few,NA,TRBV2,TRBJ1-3,CASSVNSPASGNTIYF,TGTGCCAGCAGTGTAAACAGCCCAGCCTCTGGAAACACCATATATTTT
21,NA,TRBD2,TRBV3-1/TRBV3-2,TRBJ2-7,CASSRLGNGTSGSYRYYEQYF,TGTGCCAGCAGCCGCCTCGGAAACGGGACTAGCGGGAGTTATAGATACTACGAGCAGTACTTC
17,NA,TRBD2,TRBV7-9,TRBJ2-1,CASSDDGGREGSYEQFF,TGTGCCAGCAGCGATGATGGTGGGCGGGAGGGGAGTTATGAGCAGTTCTTC
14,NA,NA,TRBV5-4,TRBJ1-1,CASRLGEARTEAFF,TGTGCCAGCCGCTTAGGAGAGGCAAGGACTGAAGCTTTCTTT
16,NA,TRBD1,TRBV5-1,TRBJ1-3,CASSLGRGGSGNTIYF,TGCGCCAGCAGCTTGGGAAGAGGGGGCAGTGGAAACACCATATATTTT
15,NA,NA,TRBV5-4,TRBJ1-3,CASSRRDFDENTIYF,TGTGCCAGCAGCCGGAGGGACTTTGACGAAAACACCATATATTTT
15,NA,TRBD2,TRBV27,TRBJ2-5,CASSFKRGAQETQYF,TGTGCCAGCAGTTTTAAGCGGGGGGCCCAAGAGACCCAGTACTTC
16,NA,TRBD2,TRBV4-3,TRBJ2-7,CASSQVEGLAVYEQYF,TGCGCCAGCAGCCAAGTGGAAGGACTAGCGGTCTACGAGCAGTACTTC
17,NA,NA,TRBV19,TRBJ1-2,CASSIDRGSLRIYGYTF,TGTGCCAGTAGTATAGACAGGGGCAGCCTGAGAATCTATGGCTACACCTTC
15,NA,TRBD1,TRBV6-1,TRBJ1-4,CASSDEGQGREKLFF,TGTGCCAGCAGTGATGAGGGACAGGGGCGCGAAAAACTGTTTTTT
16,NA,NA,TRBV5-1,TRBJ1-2,CASSSGLFGVEGGYTF,TGCGCCAGCAGCTCCGGCCTCTTCGGGGTGGAGGGTGGCTACACCTTC
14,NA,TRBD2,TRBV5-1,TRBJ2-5,CASSFGTSEETQYF,TGCGCCAGCAGCTTCGGGACTAGCGAGGAGACCCAGTACTTC
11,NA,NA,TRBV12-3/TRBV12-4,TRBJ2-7,CASSYISEQYF,TGTGCCAGCAGTTATATTTCCGAGCAGTACTTC
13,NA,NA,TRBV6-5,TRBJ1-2,CASSYDRHYGYTF,TGTGCCAGCAGTTACGACAGACATTATGGCTACACCTTC
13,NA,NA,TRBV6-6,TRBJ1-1,CASTLDGYTEAFF,TGTGCCAGCACCCTAGACGGGTACACTGAAGCTTTCTTT
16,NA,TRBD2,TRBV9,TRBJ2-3,CASSPRLAGDTDTQYF,TGTGCCAGCAGCCCCCGACTAGCGGGAGACACAGATACGCAGTATTTT
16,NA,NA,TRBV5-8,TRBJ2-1,CASSLAISGDFREQFF,TGTGCCAGCAGCTTGGCCATATCCGGGGATTTCCGTGAGCAGTTCTTC
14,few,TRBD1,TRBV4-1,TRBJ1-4,CASSLGQGNEKLFF,TGCGCCAGCAGCCTGGGACAGGGGAATGAAAAACTGTTTTTT
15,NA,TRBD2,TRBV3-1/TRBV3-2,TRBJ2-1,CASSQVAGRVGGQFF,TGTGCCAGCAGCCAAGTTGCCGGGAGGGTAGGCGGGCAGTTCTTC
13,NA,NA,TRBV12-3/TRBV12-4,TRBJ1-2,CASSLVQGRGYTF,TGTGCCAGCAGTTTAGTGCAGGGAAGGGGCTACACCTTC
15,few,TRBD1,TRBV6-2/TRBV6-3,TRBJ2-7,CASSYPDRVTYEQYF,TGTGCCAGCAGTTACCCGGACAGGGTAACCTACGAGCAGTACTTC
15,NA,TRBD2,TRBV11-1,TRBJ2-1,CASSQLAGGLNEQFF,TGTGCCAGCAGCCAGCTAGCGGGAGGGCTGAATGAGCAGTTCTTC
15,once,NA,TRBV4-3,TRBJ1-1,CASSQARALHTEAFF,TGCGCCAGCAGCCAAGCCAGGGCCTTGCACACTGAAGCTTTCTTT
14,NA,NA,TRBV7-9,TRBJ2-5,CASSPVTSKETQYF,TGTGCCAGCAGCCCGGTAACTTCAAAAGAGACCCAGTACTTC
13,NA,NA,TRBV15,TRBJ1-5,CATSRTRGQPQHF,TGTGCCACCAGCAGAACCCGGGGGCAGCCCCAGCATTTT
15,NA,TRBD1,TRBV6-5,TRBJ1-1,CASSYSRDREAEAFF,TGTGCCAGCAGTTACTCACGGGACAGGGAGGCTGAAGCTTTCTTT
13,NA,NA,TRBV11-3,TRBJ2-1,CASRSSGAVEQFF,TGTGCCAGCAGGTCGTCGGGAGCGGTTGAGCAGTTCTTC
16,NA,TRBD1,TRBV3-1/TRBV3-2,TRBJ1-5,CASSQGDRGINQPQHF,TGTGCCAGCAGCCAGGGGGACAGGGGGATCAATCAGCCCCAGCATTTT
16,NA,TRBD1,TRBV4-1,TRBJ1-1,CASSQDWGTGFAEAFF,TGCGCCAGCAGCCAAGATTGGGGGACAGGGTTCGCTGAAGCTTTCTTT
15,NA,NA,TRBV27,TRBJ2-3,CASSPQGMSTDTQYF,TGTGCCAGCAGTCCCCAGGGGATGAGCACAGATACGCAGTATTTT
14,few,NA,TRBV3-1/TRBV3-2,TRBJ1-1,CASSQAEGYTEAFF,TGTGCCAGCAGCCAAGCTGAGGGCTACACTGAAGCTTTCTTT
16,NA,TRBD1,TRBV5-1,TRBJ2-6,CASSTTGTSGANVLTF,TGCGCCAGCAGCACGACAGGGACGTCTGGGGCCAACGTCCTGACTTTC
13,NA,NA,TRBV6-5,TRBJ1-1,CASGMDMNTEAFF,TGTGCCAGCGGGATGGACATGAACACTGAAGCTTTCTTT
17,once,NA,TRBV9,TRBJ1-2,CASSVGEWDIRSYGYTF,TGTGCCAGCAGCGTAGGGGAGTGGGACATAAGATCTTATGGCTACACCTTC
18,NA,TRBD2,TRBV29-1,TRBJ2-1,CSVRLAAGSASSYNEQFF,TGCAGCGTTCGACTAGCGGCGGGCAGCGCCAGCTCCTACAATGAGCAGTTCTTC
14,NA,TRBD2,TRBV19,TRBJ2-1,CASSDSGRANEQFF,TGTGCCAGTTCTGATAGCGGGAGGGCTAATGAGCAGTTCTTC
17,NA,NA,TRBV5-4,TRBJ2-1,CASSLGLARVGLNEQFF,TGTGCCAGCAGCTTGGGGTTAGCTCGAGTGGGTTTAAATGAGCAGTTCTTC
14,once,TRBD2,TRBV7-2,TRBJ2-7,CASSLVREGLEQYF,TGTGCCAGCAGCTTAGTTCGGGAGGGCCTCGAGCAGTACTTC
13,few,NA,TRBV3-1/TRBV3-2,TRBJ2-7,CASSQNGGHEQYF,TGTGCCAGCAGCCAAAACGGGGGACACGAGCAGTACTTC
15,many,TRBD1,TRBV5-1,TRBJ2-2,CASSKRDSQTGELFF,TGCGCCAGCAGCAAACGGGACAGTCAAACCGGGGAGCTGTTTTTT
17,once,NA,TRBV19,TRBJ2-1,CASSIILGLDSYNEQFF,TGTGCCAGTAGTATTATTCTCGGGTTAGATTCCTACAATGAGCAGTTCTTC
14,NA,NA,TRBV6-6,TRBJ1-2,CASSSTREEDGYTF,TGTGCCAGCAGTTCCACCAGGGAAGAGGATGGCTACACCTTC